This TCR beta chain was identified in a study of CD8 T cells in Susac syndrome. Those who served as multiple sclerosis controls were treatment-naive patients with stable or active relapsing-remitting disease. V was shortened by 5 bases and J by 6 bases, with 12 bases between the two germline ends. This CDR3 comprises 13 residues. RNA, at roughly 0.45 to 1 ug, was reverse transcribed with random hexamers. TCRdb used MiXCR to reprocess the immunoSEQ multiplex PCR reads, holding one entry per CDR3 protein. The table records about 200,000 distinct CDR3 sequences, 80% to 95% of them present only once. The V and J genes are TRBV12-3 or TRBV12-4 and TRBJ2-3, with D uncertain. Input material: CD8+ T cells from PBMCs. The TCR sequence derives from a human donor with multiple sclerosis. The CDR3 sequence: CASSPSDGDTQYF. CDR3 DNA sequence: TGTGCCAGCAGTCCCTCAGACGGCGATACGCAGTATTTT.